This T cell receptor (beta chain) emerged from a study of blood T cells in healthy people across ages. Study-level background: Per two T cells, about one barcoded beta molecule was captured through template switching.

Points on this clonotype: Its specificity is unknown.

It was with a sample-barcoded 5' primer and a J-beta primer mix that a second PCR of roughly 7 to 12 cycles was run. TCRdb fed the 5' RACE reads into MiXCR, producing one record per CDR3 protein. Seen here are about 1 million distinct CDR3 sequences, 40% to 45% observed once, and the top ten hold over 15%. Germline V gene lookup returns CDR1 SGHTA and CDR2 FQGNSA. The CDR3 is 12 residues long. Each donor supplied about 9.6 milliliters of peripheral blood. Extraction of total RNA produced a minimum of 5 micrograms from each sample. General study findings and limits: Long-lived donors had more naive CD4+ cells and higher diversity than aged donors.

The rearrangement joins TRBV7-2 to TRBJ2-5; D is ambiguous. Judging by the DNA end, TRBJ2-7 fits better; the J call may be wrong. Sample: blood. The sequence came from a woman aged 55-69 years in good health. CDR3 region: CASSSLRYEQYF. Written as DNA, the CDR3 is TGTGCCAGCAGCTCCTTGCGGTACGAGCAGTACTTC.